Detailed here is one TCR beta chain. Antigen unknown. RNA transcripts served as the template for amplifying TCR beta CDR3 regions. HTBI primers drove first-round RT-PCR of the TCR CDR3. TCRdb reanalysed the multiplex PCR reads using MiXCR and keeps one entry per CDR3 protein. The sample shows under 550,000 distinct CDR3 sequences, just under 20% of them seen only once. Any patient presenting with uncontrolled infection, other autoimmune disease, pregnancy or lactation was left out. This record belongs to a study of T cells in Graves' hyperthyroidism and ophthalmopathy. Study-wide results and limits: Clonotypes that were expanded in thyroid above 0.001 mostly appeared in blood too. Ophthalmopathy was identified by the model a median approximately 6.4 months ahead of onset.

This CDR3 is built from 13 residues. V gave up 6 bases and J gave up 1 base, with 8 bases separating them. Germline CDR1 LNHDA, CDR2 SQIVND (reference sequence). This sequence originates from a man between 40 and 49 years old with Graves' ophthalmopathy. The rearrangement links TRBV19 to TRBJ2-3; D gene uncertain. Source material: blood. CDR3 nucleotides: TGTGCCAGTAGCGCGGTTGGCACAGATACGCAGTATTTT. This translates into CASSAVGTDTQYF.